These T cell receptor beta chains were read from a single sample in a study of technical replicates of blood from several donors. Sequencing was performed with immunoSEQ multiplex PCR; in TCRdb, only in-frame clones are kept and a portion is missing. The profile covers tens of thousands of clones, with nearly 98% appearing a single time and 0.16% taken by the ten largest. Sequencing was done on a sample of T cells isolated from PBMCs. These receptors all come from a human donor in good health. Each CDR3 is given with its conserved first and last residue. A D gene is named only where the DNA matches it firmly. Not every row has a clone size; where given, it reads once, few, many or a size class.

V gene: TRBV15
CDR3 length: 19
clone size: NA
D gene: NA
J gene: TRBJ1-3
CDR3 protein: CATSRDLRHHQASGNTIYF
CDR3 DNA: TGTGCCACCAGCAGAGATTTGAGACACCACCAAGCCTCTGGAAACACCATATATTTT

V gene: TRBV9
CDR3 length: 16
clone size: NA
D gene: NA
J gene: TRBJ2-5
CDR3 protein: CASSVGGEASQETQYF
CDR3 DNA: TGTGCCAGCAGCGTAGGGGGGGAGGCCAGTCAAGAGACCCAGTACTTC

V gene: TRBV6-1
CDR3 length: 19
clone size: NA
D gene: TRBD1
J gene: TRBJ1-2
CDR3 protein: CASSDLPSPRDRGGYGYTF
CDR3 DNA: TGTGCCAGCAGTGATCTCCCCTCTCCTCGGGACAGGGGCGGCTATGGCTACACCTTC

V gene: TRBV11-2
CDR3 length: 15
clone size: NA
D gene: NA
J gene: TRBJ2-5
CDR3 protein: CASSLFSGIGETQYF
CDR3 DNA: TGTGCCAGCAGCTTATTTTCCGGGATTGGGGAGACCCAGTACTTC

V gene: TRBV10-3
CDR3 length: 14
clone size: NA
D gene: TRBD2
J gene: TRBJ2-3
CDR3 protein: CAISGREGPDTQYF
CDR3 DNA: TGTGCCATCTCGGGGCGGGAGGGCCCGGATACGCAGTATTTT

V gene: TRBV19
CDR3 length: 14
clone size: NA
D gene: TRBD1
J gene: TRBJ2-7
CDR3 protein: CASSSRQGGYEQYF
CDR3 DNA: TGTGCCAGTAGTAGTCGACAGGGCGGCTACGAGCAGTACTTC

V gene: TRBV29-1
CDR3 length: 14
clone size: NA
D gene: TRBD1
J gene: TRBJ1-2
CDR3 protein: CSVEPQGRNYGYTF
CDR3 DNA: TGCAGCGTTGAACCACAGGGGAGAAACTATGGCTACACCTTC

V gene: TRBV27
CDR3 length: 14
clone size: NA
D gene: NA
J gene: TRBJ2-7
CDR3 protein: CASSFGGRLGEQYF
CDR3 DNA: TGTGCCAGCAGTTTTGGGGGGAGGTTGGGGGAGCAGTACTTC

V gene: TRBV18
CDR3 length: 16
clone size: NA
D gene: NA
J gene: TRBJ1-3
CDR3 protein: CASSPLDRSSGNTIYF
CDR3 DNA: TGTGCCAGCTCACCCCTCGACAGGAGCTCTGGAAACACCATATATTTT

V gene: TRBV7-8
CDR3 length: 13
clone size: once
D gene: NA
J gene: TRBJ1-2
CDR3 protein: CASSYRASNGYTF
CDR3 DNA: TGTGCCAGCAGCTACAGGGCCTCAAATGGCTACACCTTC

V gene: TRBV29-1
CDR3 length: 11
clone size: NA
D gene: NA
J gene: TRBJ2-3
CDR3 protein: CSSPQGATQYF
CDR3 DNA: TGCAGCTCACCCCAAGGGGCTACGCAGTATTTT

V gene: TRBV6-5
CDR3 length: 14
clone size: NA
D gene: NA
J gene: TRBJ1-2
CDR3 protein: CASATNRVQYGYTF
CDR3 DNA: TGTGCCAGCGCTACTAACAGGGTTCAATATGGCTACACCTTC

V gene: TRBV9
CDR3 length: 12
clone size: NA
D gene: NA
J gene: TRBJ1-1
CDR3 protein: CASSVNGIEAFF
CDR3 DNA: TGTGCCAGCAGCGTAAACGGGATTGAAGCTTTCTTT

V gene: TRBV30
CDR3 length: 14
clone size: NA
D gene: NA
J gene: TRBJ1-3
CDR3 protein: CAWRNRELGNTIYF
CDR3 DNA: TGTGCCTGGAGAAACAGGGAGCTCGGAAACACCATATATTTT

V gene: TRBV7-9
CDR3 length: 16
clone size: NA
D gene: NA
J gene: TRBJ1-6
CDR3 protein: CASSLAPTGNNSPLHF
CDR3 DNA: TGTGCCAGCAGCTTAGCCCCTACCGGTAATAATTCACCCCTCCACTTT

V gene: TRBV25-1
CDR3 length: 15
clone size: NA
D gene: TRBD1
J gene: TRBJ2-5
CDR3 protein: CASTSTGTGEETQYF
CDR3 DNA: TGTGCCAGCACCTCAACCGGGACAGGAGAAGAGACCCAGTACTTC

V gene: TRBV28
CDR3 length: 15
clone size: NA
D gene: TRBD1
J gene: TRBJ2-1
CDR3 protein: CASSSGTGVYHEQFF
CDR3 DNA: TGTGCCAGCAGTTCTGGGACAGGAGTCTACCATGAGCAGTTCTTC

V gene: TRBV28
CDR3 length: 12
clone size: NA
D gene: NA
J gene: TRBJ1-5
CDR3 protein: CASSPPRQPQHF
CDR3 DNA: TGTGCCAGCAGTCCCCCTCGTCAGCCCCAGCATTTT

V gene: TRBV5-1
CDR3 length: 15
clone size: NA
D gene: TRBD1
J gene: TRBJ2-1
CDR3 protein: CASSFRTGGDNEQFF
CDR3 DNA: TGCGCCAGCAGCTTCCGGACAGGGGGGGACAATGAGCAGTTCTTC

V gene: TRBV7-8
CDR3 length: 16
clone size: NA
D gene: TRBD1
J gene: TRBJ2-7
CDR3 protein: CASSLAEGGQAYEQYF
CDR3 DNA: TGTGCCAGCAGCTTAGCCGAGGGGGGACAGGCCTACGAGCAGTACTTC

V gene: TRBV19
CDR3 length: 17
clone size: NA
D gene: TRBD1
J gene: TRBJ1-5
CDR3 protein: CASSIDPDRPKNQPQHF
CDR3 DNA: TGTGCCAGTAGTATAGATCCGGACAGGCCTAAAAATCAGCCCCAGCATTTT

V gene: TRBV5-1
CDR3 length: 14
clone size: NA
D gene: NA
J gene: TRBJ1-4
CDR3 protein: CASSIPGGTEKLFF
CDR3 DNA: TGCGCCAGCAGCATCCCCGGAGGGACTGAAAAACTGTTTTTT

V gene: TRBV21-1
CDR3 length: 19
clone size: NA
D gene: NA
J gene: TRBJ2-6
CDR3 protein: CASSKGRVPPRSGANVLTF
CDR3 DNA: TGTGCCAGCAGCAAGGGCAGGGTTCCTCCAAGGTCTGGGGCCAACGTCCTGACTTTC

V gene: TRBV9
CDR3 length: 14
clone size: NA
D gene: NA
J gene: TRBJ2-4
CDR3 protein: CASSVGPAKNIQYF
CDR3 DNA: TGTGCCAGCAGCGTAGGGCCAGCCAAAAACATTCAGTACTTC

V gene: TRBV5-1
CDR3 length: 15
clone size: NA
D gene: TRBD2
J gene: TRBJ2-2
CDR3 protein: CASSLVAGSTGELFF
CDR3 DNA: TGCGCCAGCAGCTTGGTAGCGGGATCCACCGGGGAGCTGTTTTTT

V gene: TRBV28
CDR3 length: 19
clone size: NA
D gene: TRBD2
J gene: TRBJ2-7
CDR3 protein: CASSLRFRSVASGSYEQYF
CDR3 DNA: TGTGCCAGCAGTTTACGGTTTAGATCGGTGGCTAGCGGGAGCTACGAGCAGTACTTC

V gene: TRBV18
CDR3 length: 15
clone size: NA
D gene: TRBD1
J gene: TRBJ1-2
CDR3 protein: CASSLGTGDRYGYTF
CDR3 DNA: TGTGCCAGCTCACTCGGGACAGGAGACCGCTATGGCTACACCTTC

V gene: TRBV13
CDR3 length: 16
clone size: NA
D gene: TRBD2
J gene: TRBJ2-5
CDR3 protein: CASSLASGRVRETQYF
CDR3 DNA: TGTGCCAGCAGCTTAGCTAGCGGGAGAGTTCGAGAGACCCAGTACTTC

V gene: TRBV28
CDR3 length: 12
clone size: NA
D gene: TRBD2
J gene: TRBJ2-7
CDR3 protein: CAISGGRYEQYF
CDR3 DNA: TGTGCCATTAGCGGGGGGCGCTACGAGCAGTACTTC

V gene: TRBV2
CDR3 length: 13
clone size: NA
D gene: NA
J gene: TRBJ1-5
CDR3 protein: CATKGDGNQPQHF
CDR3 DNA: TGTGCCACCAAGGGGGATGGCAATCAGCCCCAGCATTTT

V gene: TRBV10-1
CDR3 length: 15
clone size: once
D gene: TRBD2
J gene: TRBJ2-1
CDR3 protein: CASSGSSGSYNEQFF
CDR3 DNA: TGCGCCAGCAGTGGCTCTAGCGGGAGTTACAATGAGCAGTTCTTC

V gene: TRBV6-5
CDR3 length: 15
clone size: NA
D gene: NA
J gene: TRBJ1-5
CDR3 protein: CASSYKGNSNQPQHF
CDR3 DNA: TGTGCCAGCAGTTACAAGGGGAATAGCAATCAGCCCCAGCATTTT

V gene: TRBV6-1
CDR3 length: 15
clone size: NA
D gene: NA
J gene: TRBJ2-2
CDR3 protein: CASSTPSANTGELFF
CDR3 DNA: TGTGCCAGCAGTACCCCTAGCGCGAACACCGGGGAGCTGTTTTTT

V gene: TRBV2
CDR3 length: 12
clone size: few
D gene: NA
J gene: TRBJ1-1
CDR3 protein: CASSTGHPEAFF
CDR3 DNA: TGTGCCAGCAGTACGGGACATCCTGAAGCTTTCTTT

V gene: TRBV6-1
CDR3 length: 15
clone size: NA
D gene: TRBD1
J gene: TRBJ1-2
CDR3 protein: CASSEGPGTGKGYTF
CDR3 DNA: TGTGCCAGCAGTGAGGGTCCCGGGACAGGTAAAGGCTACACCTTC

V gene: TRBV6-4
CDR3 length: 16
clone size: once
D gene: TRBD2
J gene: TRBJ2-1
CDR3 protein: CASSDSGLADYNEQFF
CDR3 DNA: TGTGCCAGCAGTGACTCGGGACTAGCGGACTACAATGAGCAGTTCTTC

V gene: TRBV6-1
CDR3 length: 14
clone size: NA
D gene: NA
J gene: TRBJ1-1
CDR3 protein: CASSGERGVTEAFF
CDR3 DNA: TGTGCCAGCAGTGGAGAAAGAGGCGTAACCGAAGCTTTCTTT

V gene: TRBV10-2
CDR3 length: 17
clone size: NA
D gene: TRBD1
J gene: TRBJ1-1
CDR3 protein: CASSELILPGTDTEAFF
CDR3 DNA: TGCGCCAGCAGTGAGTTAATTCTTCCCGGGACAGACACTGAAGCTTTCTTT